This record looks at one T cell receptor beta chain sequence and its context. The antigen remains unidentified. This CDR3 is 12 amino acids long. J was trimmed by 6 bases and V by 6 bases; bases with no gene match: 4. Healthy donors matched for age and sex were used as controls. In contrast to the negatively isolated CD8+ and CD4+ T cells, TEMRA cells were FACS-enriched. This sample was included in a study of CD8 T cells in Susac syndrome. Findings and limits, study-wide: The authors acknowledged that their TCR sequencing and HLA analysis involved a relatively small number of individuals.

An amount of RNA that ranged from roughly 0.45 to 1 ug was reverse transcribed with random hexamers. The authors amplified TCR beta CDR3 across 54 Vbeta and 13 Jbeta using immunoSEQ multiplex PCR. TCRdb ran MiXCR on the immunoSEQ multiplex PCR reads and lists one entry per CDR3 protein. The table includes fewer than 150,000 distinct CDR3 sequences, 90% to 95% detected once. This TCR was sampled from a human donor in good health. What was sequenced was CD8+ T cells from PBMCs. The chain recombines TRBV12-3 or TRBV12-4 with TRBJ2-7; 8 bases map to TRBD2. The CDR3 here is CASRRSGTEQYF. The CDR3 nucleotides read TGTGCCAGCAGACGTAGCGGGACCGAGCAGTACTTC.